This record concerns one T cell receptor (beta chain) sequence. The data derive from a study of technical replicates of blood from several donors. Some clones are missing from TCRdb's copy, which holds only in-frame ones; the method was immunoSEQ multiplex PCR. Of 75,000 to 95,000 clones in the sample, 90% to 95% were seen once. J lost 0 bases, V lost 6 bases, and 12 bases had no gene match. CDR1 and CDR2 from the germline V gene are SGHDT and YYEEEE. The CDR3 totals 19 residues. What was sequenced was T cells isolated from PBMCs. The sequence was obtained from a human donor in good health. The rearrangement uses TRBV5-6 and TRBJ2-7; TRBD2 matches 16 bases. The CDR3 reads CASNPGLAGGPIISYEQYF. The CDR3 DNA sequence: TGTGCCAGCAACCCGGGACTAGCGGGAGGGCCCATTATCTCCTACGAGCAGTACTTC.